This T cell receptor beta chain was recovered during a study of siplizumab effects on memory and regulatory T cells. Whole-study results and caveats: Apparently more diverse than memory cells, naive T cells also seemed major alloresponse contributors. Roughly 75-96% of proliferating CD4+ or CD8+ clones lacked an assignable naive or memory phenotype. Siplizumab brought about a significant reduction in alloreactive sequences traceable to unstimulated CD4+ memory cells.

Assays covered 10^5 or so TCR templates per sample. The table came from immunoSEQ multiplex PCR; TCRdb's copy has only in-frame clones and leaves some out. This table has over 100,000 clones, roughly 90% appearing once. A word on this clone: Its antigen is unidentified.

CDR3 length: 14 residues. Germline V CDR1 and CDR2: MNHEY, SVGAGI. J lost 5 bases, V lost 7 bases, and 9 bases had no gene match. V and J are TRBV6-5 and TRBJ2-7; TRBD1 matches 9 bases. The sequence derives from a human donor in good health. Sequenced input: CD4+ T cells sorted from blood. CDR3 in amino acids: CASIRTGEYNEQYF. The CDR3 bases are TGTGCCAGCATTAGGACAGGGGAATACAACGAGCAGTACTTC.